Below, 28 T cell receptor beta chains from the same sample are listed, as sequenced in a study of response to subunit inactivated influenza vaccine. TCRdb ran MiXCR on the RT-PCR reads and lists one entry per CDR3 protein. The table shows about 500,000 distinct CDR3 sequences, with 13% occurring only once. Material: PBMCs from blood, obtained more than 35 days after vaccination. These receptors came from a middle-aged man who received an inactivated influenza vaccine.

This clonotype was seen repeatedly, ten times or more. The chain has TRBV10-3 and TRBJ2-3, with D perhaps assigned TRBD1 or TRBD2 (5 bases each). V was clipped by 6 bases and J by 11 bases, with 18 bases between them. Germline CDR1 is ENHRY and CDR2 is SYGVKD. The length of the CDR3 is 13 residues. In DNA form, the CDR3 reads TGTGCCATCAGGGAAAGGGACCACCCTTGGCAGTATTTT. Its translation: CAIRERDHPWQYF.

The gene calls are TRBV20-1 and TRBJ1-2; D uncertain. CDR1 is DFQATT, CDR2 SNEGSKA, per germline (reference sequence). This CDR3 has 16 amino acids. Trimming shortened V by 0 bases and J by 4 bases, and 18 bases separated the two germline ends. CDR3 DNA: TGCAGTGCTAGAGATGGTGAAAGACAAGTCTCCTATGGCTACACCTTC. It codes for CSARDGERQVSYGYTF.

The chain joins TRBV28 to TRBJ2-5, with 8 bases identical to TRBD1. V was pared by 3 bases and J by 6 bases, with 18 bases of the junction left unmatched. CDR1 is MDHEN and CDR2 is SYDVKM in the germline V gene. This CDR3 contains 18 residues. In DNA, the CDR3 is TGTGCCAGCAGTTTTATTCCTTCGGATATTGGACAGGGACAGACCCAGTACTTC. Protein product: CASSFIPSDIGQGQTQYF.

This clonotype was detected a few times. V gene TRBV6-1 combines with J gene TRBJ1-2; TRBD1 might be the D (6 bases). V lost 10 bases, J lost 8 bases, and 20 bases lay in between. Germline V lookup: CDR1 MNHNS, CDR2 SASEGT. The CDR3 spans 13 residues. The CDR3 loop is CATFRGQGQGYTF. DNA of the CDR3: TGTGCCACCTTCCGCGGGCAGGGGCAAGGCTACACCTTC.

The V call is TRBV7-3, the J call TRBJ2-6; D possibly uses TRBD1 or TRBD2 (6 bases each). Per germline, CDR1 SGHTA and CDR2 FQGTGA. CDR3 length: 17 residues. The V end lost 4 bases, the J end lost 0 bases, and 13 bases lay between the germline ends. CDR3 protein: CASSSTGAGSGANVLTF. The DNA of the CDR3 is TGTGCCAGCAGCTCAACGGGGGCGGGCTCTGGGGCCAACGTCCTGACTTTC. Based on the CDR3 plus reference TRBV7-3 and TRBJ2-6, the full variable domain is GAGVSQTPSNKVTEKGKYVELRCDPISGHTALYWYRQSLGQGPEFLIYFQGTGAADDSGLPNDRFFAVRPEGSVSTLKIQRTERGDSAVYLCASSSTGAGSGANVLTFGAGSRLTVL.

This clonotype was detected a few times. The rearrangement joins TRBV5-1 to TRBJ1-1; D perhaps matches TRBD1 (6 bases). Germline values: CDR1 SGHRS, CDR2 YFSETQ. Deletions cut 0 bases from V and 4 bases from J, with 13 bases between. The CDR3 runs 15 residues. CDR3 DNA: TGCGCCAGCAGCTTGGATCCGGGGGCGAGCACTGAAGCTTTCTTT. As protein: CASSLDPGASTEAFF.

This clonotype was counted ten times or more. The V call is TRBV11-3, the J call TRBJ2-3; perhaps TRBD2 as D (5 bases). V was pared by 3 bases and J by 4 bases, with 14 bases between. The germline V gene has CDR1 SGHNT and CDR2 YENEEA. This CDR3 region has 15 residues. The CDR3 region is CASSFTPGDADTQYF. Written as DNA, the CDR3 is TGTGCCAGCAGCTTTACCCCCGGGGATGCAGATACGCAGTATTTT.

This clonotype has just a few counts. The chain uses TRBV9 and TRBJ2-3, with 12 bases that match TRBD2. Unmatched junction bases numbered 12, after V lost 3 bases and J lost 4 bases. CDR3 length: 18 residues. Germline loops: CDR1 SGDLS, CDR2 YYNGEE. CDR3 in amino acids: CASSDSRLAGAGPDTQYF. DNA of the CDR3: TGTGCCAGCAGCGACTCCAGACTAGCGGGGGCGGGCCCAGATACGCAGTATTTT.

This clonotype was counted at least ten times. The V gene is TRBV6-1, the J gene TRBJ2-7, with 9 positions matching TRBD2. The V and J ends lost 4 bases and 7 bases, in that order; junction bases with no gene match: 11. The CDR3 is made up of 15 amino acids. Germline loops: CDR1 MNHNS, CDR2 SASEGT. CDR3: CASSGKAGGLGEQYF. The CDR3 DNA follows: TGTGCCAGCAGTGGGAAAGCGGGAGGTCTGGGGGAGCAGTACTTC.

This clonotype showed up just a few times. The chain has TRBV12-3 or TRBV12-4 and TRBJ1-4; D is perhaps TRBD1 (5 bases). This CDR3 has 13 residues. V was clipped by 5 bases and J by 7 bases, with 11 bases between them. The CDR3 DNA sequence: TGTGCCAGCAGTCTAAATCAGGGTGAAAAACTGTTTTTT. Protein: CASSLNQGEKLFF.

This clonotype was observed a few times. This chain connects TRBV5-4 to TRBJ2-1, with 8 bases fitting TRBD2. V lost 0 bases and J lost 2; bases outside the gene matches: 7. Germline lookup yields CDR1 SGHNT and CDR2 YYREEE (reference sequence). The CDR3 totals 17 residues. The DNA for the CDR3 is TGTGCCAGCAGCTTGGGATCGGGGGGGGCCACCTACAATGAGCAGTTCTTC. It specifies CASSLGSGGATYNEQFF.

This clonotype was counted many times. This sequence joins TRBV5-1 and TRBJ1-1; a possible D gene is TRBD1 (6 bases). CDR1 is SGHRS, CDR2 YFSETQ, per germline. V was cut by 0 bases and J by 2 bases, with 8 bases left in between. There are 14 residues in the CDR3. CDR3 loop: CASSLADSNTEAFF. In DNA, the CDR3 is TGCGCCAGCAGCTTGGCGGACAGTAACACTGAAGCTTTCTTT.

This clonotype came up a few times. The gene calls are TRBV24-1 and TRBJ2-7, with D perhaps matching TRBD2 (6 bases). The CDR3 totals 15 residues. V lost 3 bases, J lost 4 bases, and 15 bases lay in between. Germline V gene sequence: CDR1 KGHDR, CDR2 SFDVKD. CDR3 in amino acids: CATSDLTTRRYEQYF. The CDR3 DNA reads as TGTGCCACCAGTGATCTAACGACTAGACGGTACGAGCAGTACTTC.

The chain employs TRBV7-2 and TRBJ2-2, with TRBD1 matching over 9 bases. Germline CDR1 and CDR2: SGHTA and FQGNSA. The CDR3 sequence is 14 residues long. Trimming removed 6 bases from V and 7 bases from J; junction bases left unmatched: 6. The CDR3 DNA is TGTGCCAGCAGAGACAGGGGGTCGGGCGGGGAGCTGTTTTTT. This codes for CASRDRGSGGELFF.

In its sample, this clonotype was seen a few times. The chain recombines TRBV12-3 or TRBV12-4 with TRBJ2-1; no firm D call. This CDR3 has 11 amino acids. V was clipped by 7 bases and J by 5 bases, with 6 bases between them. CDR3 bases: TGTGCCAGCACCCTTCACAATGAGCAGTTCTTC. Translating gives CASTLHNEQFF.

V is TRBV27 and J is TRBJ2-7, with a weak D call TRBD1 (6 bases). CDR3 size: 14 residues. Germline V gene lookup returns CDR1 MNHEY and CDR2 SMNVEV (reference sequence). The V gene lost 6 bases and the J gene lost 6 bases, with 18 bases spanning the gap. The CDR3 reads CASSRDRTLSEQYF. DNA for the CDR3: TGTGCCAGCAGCCGAGACAGGACCCTTTCCGAGCAGTACTTC.

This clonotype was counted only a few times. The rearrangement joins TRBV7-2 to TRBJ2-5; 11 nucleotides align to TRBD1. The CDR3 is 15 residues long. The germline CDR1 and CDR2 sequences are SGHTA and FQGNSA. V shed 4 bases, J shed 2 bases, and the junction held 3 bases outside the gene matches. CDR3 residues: CASSYGQGAQETQYF. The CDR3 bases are TGTGCCAGCAGCTACGGACAGGGGGCGCAAGAGACCCAGTACTTC.

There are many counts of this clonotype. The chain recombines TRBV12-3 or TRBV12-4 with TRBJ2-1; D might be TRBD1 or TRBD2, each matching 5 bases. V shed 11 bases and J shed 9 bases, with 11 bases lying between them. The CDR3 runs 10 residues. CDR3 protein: CAVRGSEQFF. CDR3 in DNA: TGTGCCGTTCGGGGCAGTGAGCAGTTCTTC.

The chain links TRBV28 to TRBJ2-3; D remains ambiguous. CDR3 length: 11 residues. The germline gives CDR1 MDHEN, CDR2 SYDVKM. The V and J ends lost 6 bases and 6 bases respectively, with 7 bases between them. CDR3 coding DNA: TGTGCCAGCAGGTTTGTGGATACGCAGTATTTT. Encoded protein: CASRFVDTQYF.

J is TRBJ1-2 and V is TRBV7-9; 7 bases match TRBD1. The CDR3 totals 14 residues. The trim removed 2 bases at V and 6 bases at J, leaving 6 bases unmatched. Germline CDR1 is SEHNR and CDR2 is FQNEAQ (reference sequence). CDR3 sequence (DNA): TGTGCCAGCAGCTTAACAGGGGACGTTCATGGCTACACCTTC. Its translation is CASSLTGDVHGYTF.

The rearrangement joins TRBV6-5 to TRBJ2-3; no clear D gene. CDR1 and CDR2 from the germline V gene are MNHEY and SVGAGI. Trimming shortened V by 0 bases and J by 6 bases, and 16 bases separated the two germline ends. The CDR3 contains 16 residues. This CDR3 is CASSYSAATRWDTQYF. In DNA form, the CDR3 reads TGTGCCAGCAGTTACTCGGCTGCCACGAGATGGGATACGCAGTATTTT.

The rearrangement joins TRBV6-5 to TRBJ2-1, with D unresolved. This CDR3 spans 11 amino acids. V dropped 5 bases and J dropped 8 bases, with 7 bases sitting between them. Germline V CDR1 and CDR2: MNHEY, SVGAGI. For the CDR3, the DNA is TGTGCCAGCAGTCCGGGCCATGAGCAGTTCTTC. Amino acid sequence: CASSPGHEQFF.

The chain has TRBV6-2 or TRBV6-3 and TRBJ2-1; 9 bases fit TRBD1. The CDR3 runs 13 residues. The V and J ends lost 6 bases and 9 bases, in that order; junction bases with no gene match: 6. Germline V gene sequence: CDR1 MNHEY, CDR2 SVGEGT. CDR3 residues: CASSAGTGTEQFF. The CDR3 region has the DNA TGTGCCAGCAGCGCCGGGACAGGGACTGAGCAGTTCTTC.

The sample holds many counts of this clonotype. CDR3 region: CASNEGSANTGELFF. CDR3 sequence (DNA): TGTGCCAGCAATGAAGGATCTGCGAACACCGGGGAGCTGTTTTTT. This chain joins TRBV12-3 or TRBV12-4 and TRBJ2-2; no definite D call. The CDR3 is made up of 15 amino acids. Trimming shortened V by 7 bases and J by 0 bases, and 12 bases separated the two germline ends.

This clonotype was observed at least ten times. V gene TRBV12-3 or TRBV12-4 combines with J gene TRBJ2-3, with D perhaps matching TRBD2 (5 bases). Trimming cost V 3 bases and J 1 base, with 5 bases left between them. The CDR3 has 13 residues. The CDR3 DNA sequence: TGTGCCAGCAGTTTCGGGGGCACAGATACGCAGTATTTT. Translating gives CASSFGGTDTQYF.

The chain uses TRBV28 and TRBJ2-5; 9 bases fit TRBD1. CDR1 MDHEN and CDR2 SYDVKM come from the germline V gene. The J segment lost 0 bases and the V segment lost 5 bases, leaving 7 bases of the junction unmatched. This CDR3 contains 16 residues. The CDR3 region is CASSDIRDRDQETQYF. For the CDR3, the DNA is TGTGCCAGCAGTGACATCCGGGACAGGGACCAAGAGACCCAGTACTTC. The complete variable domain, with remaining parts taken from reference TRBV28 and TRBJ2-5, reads DVKVTQSSRYLVKRTGEKVFLECVQDMDHENMFWYRQDPGLGLRLIYFSYDVKMKEKGDIPEGYSVSREKKERFSLILESASTNQTSMYLCASSDIRDRDQETQYFGPGTRLLVL.

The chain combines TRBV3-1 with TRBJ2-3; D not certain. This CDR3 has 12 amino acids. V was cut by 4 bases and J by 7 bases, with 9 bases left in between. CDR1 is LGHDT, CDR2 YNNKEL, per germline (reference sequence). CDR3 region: CASSPKPYTQYF. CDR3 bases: TGTGCCAGCAGCCCGAAGCCATATACGCAGTATTTT.

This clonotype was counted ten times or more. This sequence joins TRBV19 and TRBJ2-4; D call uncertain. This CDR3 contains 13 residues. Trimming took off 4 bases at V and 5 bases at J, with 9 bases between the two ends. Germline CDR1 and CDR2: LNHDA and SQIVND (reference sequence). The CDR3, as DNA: TGTGCCAGTAGTACCTCGACACAAAACATTCAGTACTTC. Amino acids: CASSTSTQNIQYF. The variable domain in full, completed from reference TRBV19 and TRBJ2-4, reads DGGITQSPKYLFRKEGQNVTLSCEQNLNHDAMYWYRQDPGQGLRLIYYSQIVNDFQKGDIAEGYSVSREKKESFPLTVTSAQKNPTAFYLCASSTSTQNIQYFGAGTRLSVL.